This is a list of T cell receptor beta chains from one sample in a study of monozygotic twins with inflammatory bowel disease. TCRdb processed the 5' RACE reads again and assigns one entry to each CDR3 protein, with no DNA. The sample table sets out some 170,000 distinct CDR3 sequences. The sequencing sample was made of blood. The receptor set was obtained from a human donor with ulcerative colitis or Crohn's disease, or a healthy co-twin of an affected twin (not recorded which). The CDR3 runs from the conserved cysteine through the conserved F or W.

>TRBJ1-5|TRBV29-1
CSVAQGAFNQPQHF
>TRBJ2-7|TRBV7-2
CASSPVQGNFYEQYF
>TRBJ2-5|TRBV29-1
CSVPGLGETQYF
>TRBJ1-5|TRBV20-1
CSANRGHQPQHF
>TRBJ2-1|TRBV14
CASSRAGAQTEQFF
>TRBJ2-7|TRBV20-1
CSASRGLYEQYF
>TRBJ2-1|TRBV15
CATSRDSGSPYNEQFF
>TRBJ2-7|TRBV18
CASSRGQGAAYEQYF
>TRBJ2-7|TRBV6-1
CASSEEWQSYEQYF
>TRBJ2-4|TRBV5-4
CASSLGAIQYF
>TRBJ2-7|TRBV3-1
CASSQESVAGFAGEQYF
>TRBJ1-1|TRBV5-1
CASSLGTQGNTEAFF
>TRBJ2-5|TRBV5-1
CASSLLTNGGQETQYF
>TRBJ2-2|TRBV4-3
CASSQDRASANTGELFF
>TRBJ2-3|TRBV13
CASSLGTSGRRITDTQYF
>TRBJ1-4|TRBV30
CAWRGTQNEKLFF
>TRBJ2-3|TRBV6-6
CASSLAVSTDTQYF
>TRBJ2-7|TRBV24-1
CATIEAGTHSPYEQYF
>TRBJ1-6|TRBV11-2
CASSLVGLRSPLHF
>TRBJ1-5|TRBV19
CASSPRDVDQPQHF
>TRBJ1-1|TRBV19
CASSINGREGTEAFF
>TRBJ1-1|TRBV20-1
CSARPPAGFTTEAFF
>TRBJ2-1|TRBV20-1
CSARPGGAFNEQFF
>TRBJ2-3|TRBV5-6
CASSRGVYTDTQYF
>TRBJ2-7|TRBV7-8
CASSFSRVRPDEQYF
>TRBJ2-3|TRBV7-8
CASSLSLAGGDLRNTQYF
>TRBJ2-2|TRBV7-6
CASTRAGTLNTGELFF
>TRBJ2-4|TRBV3-1
CASSQGDRVKSWYF